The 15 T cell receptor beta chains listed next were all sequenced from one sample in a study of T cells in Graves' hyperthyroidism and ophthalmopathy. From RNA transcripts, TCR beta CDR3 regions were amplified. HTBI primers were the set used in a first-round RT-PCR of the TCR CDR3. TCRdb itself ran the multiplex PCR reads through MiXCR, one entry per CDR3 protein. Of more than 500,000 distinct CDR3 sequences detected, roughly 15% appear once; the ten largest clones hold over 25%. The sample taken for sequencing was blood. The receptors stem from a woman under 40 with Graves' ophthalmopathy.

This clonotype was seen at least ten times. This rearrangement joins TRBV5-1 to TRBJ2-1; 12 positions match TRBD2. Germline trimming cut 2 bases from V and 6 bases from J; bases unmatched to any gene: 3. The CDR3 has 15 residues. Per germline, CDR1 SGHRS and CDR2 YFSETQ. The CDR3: CASSFSTSGGNEQFF. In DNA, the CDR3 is TGCGCCAGCAGCTTTTCGACTAGCGGGGGCAATGAGCAGTTCTTC.

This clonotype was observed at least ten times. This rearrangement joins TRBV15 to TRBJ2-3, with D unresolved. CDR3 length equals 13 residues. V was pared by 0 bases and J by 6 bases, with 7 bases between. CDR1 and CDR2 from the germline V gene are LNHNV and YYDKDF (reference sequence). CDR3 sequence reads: CATSRDLGDTQYF. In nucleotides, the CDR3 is TGTGCCACCAGCAGAGATTTGGGGGATACGCAGTATTTT.

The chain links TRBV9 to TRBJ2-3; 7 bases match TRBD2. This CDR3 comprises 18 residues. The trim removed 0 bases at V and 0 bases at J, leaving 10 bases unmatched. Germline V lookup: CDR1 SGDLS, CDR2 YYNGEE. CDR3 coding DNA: TGTGCCAGCAGCGTAGCTAGGGCTAGCGGAGGTAGCACAGATACGCAGTATTTT. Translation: CASSVARASGGSTDTQYF.

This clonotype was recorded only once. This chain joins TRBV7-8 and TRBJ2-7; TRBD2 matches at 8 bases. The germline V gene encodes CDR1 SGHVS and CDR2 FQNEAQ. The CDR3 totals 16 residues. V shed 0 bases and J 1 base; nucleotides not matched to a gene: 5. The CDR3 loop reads CASSLAGTRGSYEQYF. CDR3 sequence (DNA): TGTGCCAGCAGCTTAGCGGGGACTAGAGGGTCCTACGAGCAGTACTTC.

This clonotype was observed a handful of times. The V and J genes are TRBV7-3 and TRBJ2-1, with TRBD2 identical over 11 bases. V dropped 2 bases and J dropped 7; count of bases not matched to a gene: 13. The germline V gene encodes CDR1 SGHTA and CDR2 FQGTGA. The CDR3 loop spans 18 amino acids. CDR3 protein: CASSLGILAGGGRNEQFF. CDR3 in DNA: TGTGCCAGCAGCTTAGGGATTCTAGCGGGAGGCGGAAGGAATGAGCAGTTCTTC.

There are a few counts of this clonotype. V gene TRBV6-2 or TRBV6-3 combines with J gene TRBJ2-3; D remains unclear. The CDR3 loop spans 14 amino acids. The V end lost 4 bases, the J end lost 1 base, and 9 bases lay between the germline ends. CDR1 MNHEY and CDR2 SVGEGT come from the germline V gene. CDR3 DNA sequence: TGTGCCAGCAGTTCCCTAGTAGGCACAGATACGCAGTATTTT. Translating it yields CASSSLVGTDTQYF.

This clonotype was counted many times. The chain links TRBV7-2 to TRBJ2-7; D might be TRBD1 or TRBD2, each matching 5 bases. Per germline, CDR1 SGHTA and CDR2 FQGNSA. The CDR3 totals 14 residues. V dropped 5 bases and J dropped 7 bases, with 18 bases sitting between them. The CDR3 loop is CASSLGRGQGEQYF. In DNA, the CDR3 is TGTGCCAGCAGCCTAGGTCGGGGCCAGGGTGAGCAGTACTTC.

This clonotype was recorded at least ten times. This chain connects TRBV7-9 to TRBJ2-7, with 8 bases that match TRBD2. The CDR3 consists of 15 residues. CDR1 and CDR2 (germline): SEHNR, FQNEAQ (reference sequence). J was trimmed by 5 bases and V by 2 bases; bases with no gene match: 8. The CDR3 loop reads CASSLWSGSQNEQYF. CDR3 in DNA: TGTGCCAGCAGCTTATGGAGCGGGAGTCAAAACGAGCAGTACTTC.

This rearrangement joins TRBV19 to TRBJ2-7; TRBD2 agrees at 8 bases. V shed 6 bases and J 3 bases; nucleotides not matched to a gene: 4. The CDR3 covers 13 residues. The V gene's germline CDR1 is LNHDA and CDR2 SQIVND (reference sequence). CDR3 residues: CASSTSGYYEQYF. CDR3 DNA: TGTGCCAGTAGCACTAGCGGATACTACGAGCAGTACTTC.

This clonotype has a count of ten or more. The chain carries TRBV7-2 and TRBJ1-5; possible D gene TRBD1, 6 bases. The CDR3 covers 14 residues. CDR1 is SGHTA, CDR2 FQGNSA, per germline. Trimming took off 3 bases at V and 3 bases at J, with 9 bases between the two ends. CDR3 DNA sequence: TGTGCCAGCAGCTTTGGGGGGGCCAATCAGCCCCAGCATTTT. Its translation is CASSFGGANQPQHF.

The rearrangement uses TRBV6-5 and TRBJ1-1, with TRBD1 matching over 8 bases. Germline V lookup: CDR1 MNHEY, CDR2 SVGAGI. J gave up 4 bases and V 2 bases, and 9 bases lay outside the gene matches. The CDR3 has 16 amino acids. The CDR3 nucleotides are TGTGCCAGCAGTTACCGGGGCAGGGGGCGGATCACTGAAGCTTTCTTT. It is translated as CASSYRGRGRITEAFF.

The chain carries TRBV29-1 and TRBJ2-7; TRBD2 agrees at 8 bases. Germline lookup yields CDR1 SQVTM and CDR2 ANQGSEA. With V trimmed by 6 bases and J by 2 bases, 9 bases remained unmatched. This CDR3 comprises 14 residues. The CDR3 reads CSVTPTGRAYEQYF. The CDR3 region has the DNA TGCAGCGTGACACCAACCGGGAGGGCCTACGAGCAGTACTTC.

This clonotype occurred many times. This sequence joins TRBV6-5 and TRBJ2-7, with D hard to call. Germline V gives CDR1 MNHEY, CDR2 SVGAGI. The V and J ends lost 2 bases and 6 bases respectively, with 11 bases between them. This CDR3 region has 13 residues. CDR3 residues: CASSYGSSGEQYF. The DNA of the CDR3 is TGTGCCAGCAGTTACGGATCTAGTGGCGAGCAGTACTTC.

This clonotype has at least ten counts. Written as DNA, the CDR3 is TGTGCCAGCAGCGTAGAAGGCAACTCCTACGAGCAGTACTTC. Translated, it gives CASSVEGNSYEQYF. The rearrangement joins TRBV9 to TRBJ2-7; D is undetermined. The CDR3 runs 14 residues. The germline V gene encodes CDR1 SGDLS and CDR2 YYNGEE. The V end lost 0 bases, the J end lost 0 bases, and 7 bases lay between the germline ends.

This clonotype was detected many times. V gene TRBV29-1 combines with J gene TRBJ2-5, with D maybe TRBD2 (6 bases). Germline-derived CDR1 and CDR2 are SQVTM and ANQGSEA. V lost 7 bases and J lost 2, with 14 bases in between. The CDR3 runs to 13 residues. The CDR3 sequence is CSANPGLQETQYF. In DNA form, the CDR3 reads TGCAGCGCCAACCCGGGACTTCAAGAGACCCAGTACTTC. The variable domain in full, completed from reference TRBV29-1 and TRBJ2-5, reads SAVISQKPSRDICQRGTSLTIQCQVDSQVTMMFWYRQQPGQSLTLIATANQGSEATYESGFVIDKFPISRPNLTFSTLTVSNMSPEDSSIYLCSANPGLQETQYFGPGTRLLVL.